This TCR beta chain was captured by sequencing in a study of cytomegalovirus exposure and HLA in healthy donors. Study summary: An earlier analysis identified more than 90 million unique TCR beta sequences in 150 million to 200 million T cells. The Caucasian-associated ancestry cluster contained approximately 81% of the 300 to 400 genotyped donors. The study, taken as a whole, reports: With later analysis, a missense DCLRE1C variant became linked to TCR beta V- and J-gene trimming.

On this clone itself: Its antigen is not known.

PCR employed 60 Vbeta and 13 Jbeta primers. Produced via immunoSEQ multiplex PCR; TCRdb's table is partial and in-frame only. The sample contains roughly 110,000 clones, under 85% of which appear only once. Trimming took 3 bases from V and 2 from J; bases not matched to a gene: 12. The CDR3 contains 18 residues. CDR1 SSHAT and CDR2 FNYEAQ come from the germline V gene (reference sequence). The sample was PBMCs. J is TRBJ2-2 and V is TRBV7-7; 7 positions agree with TRBD2. The origin of this receptor is a male donor in good health and CMV-seronegative. The CDR3 spells CASSLAPLREVNTGELFF. CDR3 nucleotides: TGTGCCAGCAGCTTGGCCCCCCTCCGGGAGGTTAACACCGGGGAGCTGTTTTTT.